This T cell receptor beta chain was captured by sequencing in a study of cytomegalovirus exposure and HLA in healthy donors. Study-level information: Most genotyped donors, roughly 83% of 350 to 500, had Caucasian-associated genetic ancestry.

V lost 5 bases, J lost 6 bases, and 17 bases lay in between. In germline, CDR1 is SGHRS, CDR2 YFSETQ. The CDR3 runs 15 residues. PCR was performed using 60 Vbeta and 13 Jbeta primers. The data were produced by immunoSEQ multiplex PCR, yet TCRdb's version contains in-frame clones alone and is incomplete. The sample records roughly 88,000 clones, 69% being singletons. Sequenced input: PBMCs. The sequence was collected from a middle-aged man in good health and CMV-seronegative. This chain links TRBV5-1 with TRBJ2-2; D perhaps matches TRBD1 (6 bases). As DNA, the CDR3 is TGCGCCAGCAGACCGGGACACCGATTCCCCGGGGAGCTGTTTTTT. It yields the protein CASRPGHRFPGELFF. The whole variable domain, remainder taken from reference TRBV5-1 and TRBJ2-2, is KAGVTQTPRYLIKTRGQQVTLSCSPISGHRSVSWYQQTPGQGLQFLFEYFSETQRNKGNFPGRFSGRQFSNSRSEMNVSTLELGDSALYLCASRPGHRFPGELFFGEGSRLTVL.